This T cell receptor (beta chain) appears in the sequencing data of a study of Ad26.COV2.S vaccination and SARS-CoV-2 variants. Study as a whole: Donor got 5x10^10 or 1x10^11 viral particles of Ad26.COV2.S. The study, taken as a whole, reports: Following vaccination, spike-specific CD8+ and CD4+ T cell responses reportedly exhibited substantial breadth. Spike-specific TCR breadth was greater in vaccine than placebo recipients. The TCR breadth and depth analyses may have understated or missed part of the total T cell responses.

The table came from immunoSEQ multiplex PCR; TCRdb's copy has only in-frame clones and leaves some out. The profile shows approximately 300,000 clones, around 84% of them singletons. Described treatment: over 15 received Ad26.COV2.S at low or high dose, single or two shots; a few received placebo; per-sample allocation not given. Sampling happened 63 days after the first vaccine or placebo injection. The count of this clone is one. Its antigen is unknown. The CDR3 runs 18 residues. J was trimmed by 0 bases and V by 4 bases; bases with no gene match: 10. The receptor's source is a person aged 18-60 years who received the Ad26.COV2.S COVID-19 vaccine or a placebo. The sequences come from peripheral blood, collected in a trial of Ad26.COV2.S vaccine versus placebo. The chain is built from TRBV5-3 and TRBJ1-6, with 7 bases matching TRBD1. TRBV5-3 is placed among ORFs of uncertain function. This chain's CDR3 is CARSPGGGKSSYNSPLHF. The CDR3, as DNA: TGTGCCAGAAGCCCCGGAGGGGGCAAGAGCTCCTATAATTCACCCCTCCACTTT.